The 10 T cell receptor beta chains listed next were all sequenced from one sample in a study of T cell responses to AZD1222 COVID-19 vaccine. Produced via immunoSEQ multiplex PCR; TCRdb's table is partial and in-frame only. This table holds 54,000 or so clones, about 80% found once. The source was peripheral blood, collected 28 days after the second AZD1222 dose. These receptors all come from an adult who received the AZD1222 COVID-19 vaccine.

This clone was counted a single time. The chain employs TRBV10-2 and TRBJ2-1, with a tentative D call TRBD1 (6 bases). The CDR3 contains 15 residues. CDR1 and CDR2 (germline): WSHSY, SAAADI. The germline V and J ends were trimmed by 6 bases and 0 bases, with 12 bases remaining between them. The CDR3 protein is CASRRQAGSYNEQFF. The CDR3 nucleotides are TGCGCCAGCAGAAGACAGGCGGGCTCCTACAATGAGCAGTTCTTC.

The CDR3: CASSLVETQYF. The CDR3 region has the DNA TGTGCCAGCAGCCTTGTGGAGACCCAGTACTTC. The chain is built from TRBV7-6 and TRBJ2-5; no clear D. V was shortened by 5 bases and J by 5 bases, with 6 bases between the two germline ends. In germline, CDR1 is SGHVS, CDR2 FNYEAQ. The length of the CDR3 is 11 residues.

V is TRBV19 and J is TRBJ2-7; 7 bases are a match to TRBD2. The germline gives CDR1 LNHDA, CDR2 SQIVND (reference sequence). This CDR3 has 13 residues. V lost 1 base and J lost 4; bases outside the gene matches: 1. The CDR3 DNA sequence: TGTGCCAGTAGTATAGGGGAGGGTTACGAGCAGTACGTC. Translating it yields CASSIGEGYEQYV.

The chain has TRBV6-1 and TRBJ2-3; D may be TRBD1 or TRBD2 (6 bases each). Germline values: CDR1 MNHNS, CDR2 SASEGT. V was clipped by 2 bases and J by 4 bases, with 19 bases between them. The CDR3 is made up of 17 amino acids. DNA of the CDR3: TGTGCCAGCAGTGAATTCTGGGGGGCGACGTTGGCAGATACGCAGTATTTT. It codes for CASSEFWGATLADTQYF.

This sequence joins TRBV7-2 and TRBJ2-3; 9 nucleotides align to TRBD2. After removal of 7 bases from V and 4 bases from J, the junction contained 9 bases not matched to a gene. The CDR3 contains 15 residues. Per germline, CDR1 SGHTA and CDR2 FQGNSA. Written as DNA, the CDR3 is TGTGCCAGCACCAGGGGACTAGCTGGGGCAGATACGCAGTATTTT. Amino acids: CASTRGLAGADTQYF.

V usage is TRBV6-5 and J usage is TRBJ1-3; D gene uncertain. The CDR3 loop spans 15 amino acids. Looked up from germline, CDR1 is MNHEY and CDR2 is SVGAGI. Trimming removed 2 bases at V and 0 bases at J, with 8 bases between. DNA of the CDR3: TGTGCCAGCAGTTACGGGCTCTTCTCTGGAAACACCATATATTTT. As protein: CASSYGLFSGNTIYF.

This clone was seen only once. This sequence joins TRBV30 and TRBJ1-2; weak D call: TRBD1 (6 bases). Looked up from germline, CDR1 is GTSNPN and CDR2 is SVGIG (reference sequence). This CDR3 has 12 residues. V was clipped by 6 bases and J by 4 bases, with 12 bases between them. The CDR3 spells CACFGRGYGYTF. CDR3 nucleotides: TGTGCCTGTTTTGGCAGGGGCTATGGCTACACCTTC. Full variable domain (remainder filled in from reference TRBV30 and TRBJ1-2): SQTIHQWPATLVQPVGSPLSLECTVEGTSNPNLYWYRQAAGRGLQLLFYSVGIGQISSEVPQNLSASRPQDRQFILSSKKLLLSDSGFYLCACFGRGYGYTFGSGTRLTVV.

The J gene is TRBJ2-7, the V gene TRBV7-2; tentative D call: TRBD2 (5 bases). Germline CDR1 SGHTA, CDR2 FQGNSA. There are 13 residues in the CDR3. Trimming cost V 1 base and J 4 bases, with 8 bases left between them. CDR3 nucleotide sequence: TGTGCCAGCAGCTTAGTAAGGACTTACGAGCAGTACTTC. Amino acid sequence: CASSLVRTYEQYF.

V is TRBV6-5 and J is TRBJ2-7; 7 bases are a match to TRBD2. Germline values: CDR1 MNHEY, CDR2 SVGAGI. This CDR3 has 13 residues. After removal of 8 bases from V and 4 bases from J, the junction contained 8 bases not matched to a gene. CDR3 nucleotide sequence: TGTGCCAGCGGAAGACAGCGGGGATACGAGCAGTACGTC. It is translated as CASGRQRGYEQYV.

The chain carries TRBV29-1 and TRBJ1-2, with D unresolved. Germline loops: CDR1 SQVTM, CDR2 ANQGSEA. The CDR3 covers 17 residues. CDR3 sequence (DNA): TGCACGCTCTTGATAATTACACCTCAAATAGGGAAGAGGGGCTACACCTTC. It yields the protein CTLLIITPQIGKRGYTF.